This T cell receptor beta chain is drawn from a study of cytomegalovirus exposure and HLA in healthy donors. With 60 Vbeta and 13 Jbeta primers, the PCR was carried out. Assay: immunoSEQ multiplex PCR; the TCRdb copy retains only in-frame clones and omits some. Here the sample spans over 120,000 clones, roughly 80% being singletons. In germline, CDR1 is MDHEN, CDR2 SYDVKM. Trimming cost V 4 bases and J 6 bases, with 16 bases left between them. CDR3 length: 15 residues. The V gene is TRBV28, the J gene TRBJ1-5; perhaps TRBD1 as D (6 bases). Sample: PBMCs. The receptor comes from a woman in her twenties or thirties in good health and CMV-seronegative. The CDR3 DNA reads as TGTGCCAGCAGTTACACGGGGGGGCAAGGTCAGCCCCAGCATTTT. As protein: CASSYTGGQGQPQHF.